Shown below are 21 T cell receptor beta chains from a single sample sequenced in a study of shared clonotypes between healthy human individuals. Repertoires were generated with immunoSEQ multiplex PCR, while TCRdb's copy carries only in-frame clones and drops some. The sample holds some 790,000 clones, 72% seen once. The sequencing sample was made of memory CD4+ T cells sorted from blood. As to subset: CD45RA-negative fraction. The receptors shown here come from a woman aged 25 to 39 in good health.

In DNA form, the CDR3 reads TGTGCCAGCAGCTCCCGGCAATACGTTAACAATGAGCAGTTCTTC. Translated: CASSSRQYVNNEQFF. The chain uses TRBV5-4 and TRBJ2-1, with D uncertain. The V gene lost 3 bases and the J gene lost 5 bases, with 15 bases spanning the gap. The CDR3 totals 15 residues. The germline V gene has CDR1 SGHNT and CDR2 YYREEE (reference sequence).

This chain uses TRBV5-1 with TRBJ1-4; D perhaps matches TRBD1 (5 bases). Trimming removed 3 bases from V and 0 bases from J, with 12 bases in between. The CDR3 consists of 16 residues. Germline CDR1 and CDR2: SGHRS and YFSETQ. Here the CDR3 DNA reads TGCGCCAGCAGCTCCGCTCCGGGGGCAACTAATGAAAAACTGTTTTTT. Translated: CASSSAPGATNEKLFF.

This clone has at least ten counts. This rearrangement joins TRBV30 to TRBJ2-1, with D perhaps given as TRBD1 or TRBD2 (5 bases each). V was shortened by 7 bases and J by 2 bases, with 9 bases between the two germline ends. This CDR3 is 12 amino acids long. Germline CDR1 is GTSNPN and CDR2 is SVGIG (reference sequence). The CDR3 DNA is TGTGCCTTGGGACCAACCTACAATGAGCAGTTCTTC. Translating it yields CALGPTYNEQFF.

The V and J genes are TRBV5-1 and TRBJ2-1, with D perhaps TRBD1 (6 bases). Germline-derived CDR1 and CDR2 are SGHRS and YFSETQ. V lost 2 bases and J lost 1, with 16 bases in between. The CDR3 is 17 residues long. The CDR3: CASSFPTNRESYNEQFF. CDR3 nucleotide sequence: TGCGCCAGCAGCTTTCCTACCAACAGGGAGTCCTACAATGAGCAGTTCTTC.

V gene TRBV28 combines with J gene TRBJ1-1, with unresolved D. Germline V gene lookup returns CDR1 MDHEN and CDR2 SYDVKM. Trimming stripped 4 bases from V and 0 bases from J, with 6 bases between. The CDR3 loop spans 13 amino acids. This CDR3 reads CASSSSMNTEAFF. Here the CDR3 DNA reads TGTGCCAGCAGTTCGTCCATGAACACTGAAGCTTTCTTT.

This clone was seen repeatedly, ten times or more. This chain links TRBV5-1 with TRBJ2-1, with 11 bases lining up with TRBD2. J lost 7 bases, V lost 4 bases, and 7 bases had no gene match. The CDR3 spans 15 residues. Germline loops: CDR1 SGHRS, CDR2 YFSETQ. The CDR3 region is CASSRTSGLGNEQFF. The CDR3 nucleotides are TGCGCCAGCAGCCGGACTAGCGGGTTAGGGAATGAGCAGTTCTTC. Variable domain in full (rest from reference TRBV5-1 and TRBJ2-1): KAGVTQTPRYLIKTRGQQVTLSCSPISGHRSVSWYQQTPGQGLQFLFEYFSETQRNKGNFPGRFSGRQFSNSRSEMNVSTLELGDSALYLCASSRTSGLGNEQFFGPGTRLTVL.

This clone was found once. The rearrangement joins TRBV19 to TRBJ2-5; D perhaps matches TRBD1 (5 bases). CDR1 LNHDA and CDR2 SQIVND come from the germline V gene (reference sequence). Trimming removed 2 bases from V and 5 bases from J, with 9 bases in between. CDR3 size: 13 residues. The CDR3 loop is CASSIRGSETQYF. CDR3 bases: TGTGCCAGTAGTATAAGGGGCTCGGAGACCCAGTACTTC. The full variable domain, completed using reference TRBV19 and TRBJ2-5, is DGGITQSPKYLFRKEGQNVTLSCEQNLNHDAMYWYRQDPGQGLRLIYYSQIVNDFQKGDIAEGYSVSREKKESFPLTVTSAQKNPTAFYLCASSIRGSETQYFGPGTRLLVL.

This clone was observed a few times. This chain connects TRBV18 to TRBJ1-4, with D unresolved. Germline lookup yields CDR1 KGHSH and CDR2 LQKENI. The V and J ends lost 3 bases and 4 bases respectively, with 9 bases between them. The CDR3 has 14 residues. The CDR3 DNA reads as TGTGCCAGCTCACCCCGACGGGATAATGAAAAACTGTTTTTT. Its protein is CASSPRRDNEKLFF. Full variable domain (rest looked up from reference TRBV18 and TRBJ1-4): NAGVMQNPRHLVRRRGQEARLRCSPMKGHSHVYWYRQLPEEGLKFMVYLQKENIIDESGMPKERFSAEFPKEGPSILRIQQVVRGDSAAYFCASSPRRDNEKLFFGSGTQLSVL.

The gene calls are TRBV7-2 and TRBJ1-1; D gene ambiguous. Germline lookup yields CDR1 SGHTA and CDR2 FQGNSA. The CDR3 sequence is 15 residues long. The V gene lost 1 base and the J gene lost 5 bases, with 14 bases spanning the gap. CDR3 sequence (DNA): TGTGCCAGCAGCTTAGGCACTCCCGGTGGGACTGAAGCTTTCTTT. Protein: CASSLGTPGGTEAFF.

The chain couples TRBV6-1 to TRBJ1-4; no clear D. The CDR3 spans 14 residues. Trimming took off 6 bases at V and 7 bases at J, with 15 bases between the two ends. Germline V gene lookup returns CDR1 MNHNS and CDR2 SASEGT. The CDR3 bases are TGTGCCAGCAGCTCGCAAGATCAGAGTGAAAAACTGTTTTTT. It encodes CASSSQDQSEKLFF.

This sequence joins TRBV7-2 and TRBJ2-2; perhaps TRBD2 as D (6 bases). V lost 6 bases, J lost 5 bases, and 19 bases lay in between. The CDR3 extends over 16 amino acids. Germline V gives CDR1 SGHTA, CDR2 FQGNSA. The CDR3 nucleotides are TGTGCCAGCAGAACTCGGAGGGGCAGGGCTACCGGGGAGCTGTTTTTT. Translated: CASRTRRGRATGELFF.

The genes are TRBV19 and TRBJ2-1; 8 nucleotides agree with TRBD1. The V and J ends lost 7 bases and 2 bases, in that order; junction bases with no gene match: 10. In germline, CDR1 is LNHDA, CDR2 SQIVND (reference sequence). CDR3 length equals 16 residues. Written as DNA, the CDR3 is TGTGCCAGTACTCTCAGTCCAGGGGGCACCTACAATGAGCAGTTCTTC. It specifies CASTLSPGGTYNEQFF.

J is TRBJ1-1 and V is TRBV6-4, with a weak D call TRBD1 (6 bases). Germline values: CDR1 MRHNA, CDR2 SNTAGT. The ends were cut back, 2 bases at V and 8 bases at J, with 9 bases in the middle. The CDR3 extends over 12 amino acids. The CDR3 is CASSDGGREAFF. The CDR3 DNA reads as TGTGCCAGCAGTGACGGGGGCAGGGAAGCTTTCTTT.

V and J are TRBV15 and TRBJ2-3; D is uncertain. The CDR3 covers 14 residues. Germline CDR1 is LNHNV and CDR2 is YYDKDF (reference sequence). Trimming took off 0 bases at V and 2 bases at J, with 6 bases between the two ends. The CDR3 region is CATSRDAHTDTQYF. The CDR3 coding sequence is TGTGCCACCAGCAGAGATGCCCACACAGATACGCAGTATTTT.

The V and J genes are TRBV27 and TRBJ2-7; TRBD2 might be the D (5 bases). V was shortened by 6 bases and J by 5 bases, with 20 bases between the two germline ends. The V gene's germline CDR1 is MNHEY and CDR2 SMNVEV (reference sequence). The length of the CDR3 is 15 residues. CDR3: CASRTMGGLQDEQYF. As DNA, the CDR3 is TGTGCCAGCAGGACTATGGGTGGGCTCCAGGACGAGCAGTACTTC.

This clone was counted once. V usage is TRBV29-1 and J usage is TRBJ1-4; TRBD1 matches 7 bases. The junction had 6 bases not matched to a gene; V was cut back by 4 bases and J by 7 bases. Germline-derived CDR1 and CDR2 are SQVTM and ANQGSEA. There are 13 residues in the CDR3. The CDR3 reads CSVAGGLSEKLFF. The CDR3 DNA follows: TGCAGCGTTGCAGGGGGTTTGTCTGAAAAACTGTTTTTT.

In this sample, this clone turned up once. V and J are TRBV6-1 and TRBJ2-7, with TRBD1 identical over 7 bases. Germline values: CDR1 MNHNS, CDR2 SASEGT. The V and J ends lost 0 bases and 3 bases, in that order; junction bases with no gene match: 5. The CDR3 runs 15 residues. The CDR3: CASSEAGDRYYEQYF. CDR3 DNA: TGTGCCAGCAGTGAAGCGGGGGACAGATACTACGAGCAGTACTTC.

The V gene is TRBV19, the J gene TRBJ1-2; D remains ambiguous. V was shortened by 4 bases and J by 1 base, with 7 bases between the two germline ends. CDR3 length equals 13 residues. Germline assignment: CDR1 LNHDA and CDR2 SQIVND (reference sequence). CDR3 DNA: TGTGCCAGTAGTAGCCAGGTTAACTATGGCTACACCTTC. Its protein product is CASSSQVNYGYTF. The full variable domain, rest sourced from reference TRBV19 and TRBJ1-2, is DGGITQSPKYLFRKEGQNVTLSCEQNLNHDAMYWYRQDPGQGLRLIYYSQIVNDFQKGDIAEGYSVSREKKESFPLTVTSAQKNPTAFYLCASSSQVNYGYTFGSGTRLTVV.

As to this clone: A read error is possible here, since a much larger clone lies one base away. This same CDR3 is encoded by further DNA sequences in the sample. The V call is TRBV7-9, the J call TRBJ1-1; possible D gene TRBD1, 5 bases. Trimming took 4 bases from V and 3 from J, leaving 9 bases between them. CDR1 SEHNR and CDR2 FQNEAQ come from the germline V gene (reference sequence). The CDR3 length is 13 residues. The CDR3 sequence: CASSSQGDTEAFF. CDR3 nucleotide sequence: TGTGCCAGCAGCTCTCAGGGAGACACTGAAGCTTTCTTT. Variable domain in full (rest from reference TRBV7-9 and TRBJ1-1): DTGVSQNPRHKITKRGQNVTFRCDPISEHNRLYWYRQTLGQGPEFLTYFQNEAQLEKSRLLSDRFSAERPKGSFSTLEIQRTEQGDSAMYLCASSSQGDTEAFFGQGTRLTVV.

This clone was seen more than once but under ten times. The V gene is TRBV29-1, the J gene TRBJ1-2; D might be TRBD1 (5 bases). Germline assignment: CDR1 SQVTM and CDR2 ANQGSEA. Trimming shortened V by 2 bases and J by 8 bases, and 12 bases separated the two germline ends. The CDR3 extends over 12 amino acids. The CDR3 nucleotides are TGCAGCGTTGAACCGCCCCAGGGAGGCTACACCTTC. Amino acids: CSVEPPQGGYTF.

The chain employs TRBV2 and TRBJ1-3; D is undetermined. This CDR3 spans 16 amino acids. CDR1 is SNHLY and CDR2 is FYNNEI in the germline V gene. The V gene lost 4 bases and the J gene lost 3 bases, with 16 bases spanning the gap. The CDR3 sequence: CASSVVKRAVGNTIYF. As DNA, the CDR3 is TGTGCCAGCAGTGTAGTGAAGAGAGCTGTTGGAAACACCATATATTTT.